A single sample is the source of the 30 T cell receptor beta chains below, sequenced in a study of T cells in Graves' hyperthyroidism and ophthalmopathy. The source material, RNA transcripts, was used to amplify TCR beta CDR3 regions. A first-round RT-PCR of the TCR CDR3 used the HTBI primer set. TCRdb itself ran the multiplex PCR reads through MiXCR, one entry per CDR3 protein. The sample has 650,000 to 750,000 distinct CDR3 sequences, roughly 15% seen once. Sequenced material: blood. The receptors shown here come from a woman aged 18-29 years with Graves' hyperthyroidism.

The table lists this clonotype with a few counts. This chain joins TRBV19 and TRBJ2-1; 8 positions match TRBD1. CDR1 is LNHDA and CDR2 is SQIVND in the germline V gene (reference sequence). Losses at the gene ends were 5 bases for V and 3 bases for J; bases not matched to a gene: 9. The CDR3 consists of 16 residues. The CDR3 sequence: CASSVTGTGNYNEQFF. The CDR3 DNA reads TGTGCCAGTAGTGTCACCGGGACAGGTAACTACAATGAGCAGTTCTTC. The complete variable domain, with remaining parts taken from reference TRBV19 and TRBJ2-1, reads DGGITQSPKYLFRKEGQNVTLSCEQNLNHDAMYWYRQDPGQGLRLIYYSQIVNDFQKGDIAEGYSVSREKKESFPLTVTSAQKNPTAFYLCASSVTGTGNYNEQFFGPGTRLTVL.

This clonotype appeared a few times. The chain recombines TRBV7-2 with TRBJ1-3; 7 bases agree with TRBD1. The ends lost 2 bases at V and 6 bases at J; junction bases unmatched: 22. From germline, CDR1 is SGHTA and CDR2 FQGNSA. The CDR3 loop spans 20 amino acids. CDR3 in amino acids: CASSLSGPGTATFVANTIYF. CDR3 sequence (DNA): TGTGCCAGCAGCTTATCCGGCCCCGGGACAGCAACTTTCGTGGCAAACACCATATATTTT.

The sample holds many counts of this clonotype. The rearrangement links TRBV12-3 or TRBV12-4 to TRBJ2-7; D remains unclear. The CDR3 has 12 amino acids. V lost 4 bases to trimming and J lost 6 bases, with 10 bases between them. CDR3 in amino acids: CASSSGEAEQYF. Written as DNA, the CDR3 is TGTGCCAGCAGTTCCGGTGAGGCCGAGCAGTACTTC.

The chain carries TRBV19 and TRBJ2-7; 9 positions agree with TRBD2. Per germline, CDR1 LNHDA and CDR2 SQIVND (reference sequence). Trimming removed 6 bases from V and 6 bases from J; junction bases left unmatched: 12. This CDR3 has 15 residues. The CDR3 loop reads CASSTGTSLLFEQYF. The CDR3 nucleotides read TGTGCCAGTAGCACTGGGACTAGCCTACTCTTCGAGCAGTACTTC.

This clonotype was seen ten or more times. The rearrangement joins TRBV12-3 or TRBV12-4 to TRBJ2-5, with D hard to call. V shed 3 bases and J shed 4 bases, with 6 bases lying between them. The CDR3 loop spans 12 amino acids. CDR3 amino acids: CASSFRSETQYF. CDR3 bases: TGTGCCAGCAGTTTCCGGTCAGAGACCCAGTACTTC.

This clonotype was observed at least ten times. CDR3 protein: CASTGPYGANDEQFF. The CDR3 DNA reads TGTGCCAGCACCGGCCCATATGGGGCCAACGATGAGCAGTTCTTC. The rearrangement links TRBV28 to TRBJ2-1; D perhaps matches TRBD1 (5 bases). Germline values: CDR1 MDHEN, CDR2 SYDVKM. CDR3 size: 15 residues. V shed 7 bases and J shed 8 bases, with 21 bases lying between them.

This clonotype was picked up many times. The gene calls are TRBV12-3 or TRBV12-4 and TRBJ2-3, with a possible D match to TRBD2 (5 bases). Trimming stripped 7 bases from V and 5 bases from J, with 10 bases between. The CDR3 has 12 amino acids. The CDR3 spells CASKLEEDTQYF. CDR3 nucleotide sequence: TGTGCCAGCAAATTGGAGGAAGATACGCAGTATTTT.

Many counts were recorded for this clonotype. This chain uses TRBV28 with TRBJ2-5, with 9 bases identical to TRBD1. The trim removed 4 bases at V and 5 bases at J, leaving 11 bases unmatched. Germline CDR1 and CDR2: MDHEN and SYDVKM. CDR3 length equals 16 residues. This CDR3 reads CASSSTHNRGRETQYF. The CDR3 nucleotides read TGTGCCAGCAGTTCCACCCATAACAGGGGGCGGGAGACCCAGTACTTC.

V gene TRBV6-5 combines with J gene TRBJ1-1; TRBD1 is a possible D gene (5 bases). The CDR3 covers 14 residues. V lost 2 bases and J lost 2, with 9 bases in between. Germline CDR1 MNHEY, CDR2 SVGAGI. CDR3 loop: CASSYLRGNTEAFF. The CDR3 DNA reads as TGTGCCAGCAGTTACCTTCGGGGCAACACTGAAGCTTTCTTT.

At least ten counts were recorded for this clonotype. The genes are TRBV7-2 and TRBJ2-4; possibly TRBD1 for D (6 bases). Trimming stripped 3 bases from V and 7 bases from J, with 19 bases between. CDR1 and CDR2 (germline): SGHTA, FQGNSA. CDR3 length equals 16 residues. This CDR3 reads CASSLADRLSWNIQYF. The CDR3 coding sequence is TGTGCCAGCAGCTTGGCCGACAGGCTATCGTGGAACATTCAGTACTTC.

V usage is TRBV14 and J usage is TRBJ2-1; TRBD1 agrees at 8 bases. J gave up 6 bases and V 10 bases, and 29 bases lay outside the gene matches. The germline V gene has CDR1 SGHDN and CDR2 FVKESK. This CDR3 is 20 amino acids long. CDR3 sequence: CATGSKGTGATFSGPNEQFF. The CDR3 bases are TGTGCCACCGGATCGAAGGGGACAGGAGCTACCTTCTCGGGCCCCAATGAGCAGTTCTTC.

This chain uses TRBV28 with TRBJ2-6; perhaps TRBD1 as D (5 bases). V was trimmed by 6 bases and J by 3 bases, leaving 15 bases between them. CDR1 MDHEN and CDR2 SYDVKM come from the germline V gene. This CDR3 is 16 amino acids long. CDR3 in DNA: TGTGCCAGCAGCATCAATTCAGGGATTGGGGCCAACGTCCTGACTTTC. It specifies CASSINSGIGANVLTF.

At least ten counts were recorded for this clonotype. V is TRBV5-8 and J is TRBJ2-5; D tentatively fits TRBD1 or TRBD2 (5 bases each). This CDR3 contains 14 residues. CDR1 is SGHTS and CDR2 is YDEGEE in the germline V gene. V was pared by 0 bases and J by 4 bases, with 10 bases between. CDR3 protein: CASSLGRGRETQYF. In DNA form, the CDR3 reads TGTGCCAGCAGCTTGGGCCGGGGACGAGAGACCCAGTACTTC.

In regard to this clonotype: A much larger clone is a single base away; this may be a read error. The chain links TRBV7-9 to TRBJ2-1; D call uncertain. Per germline, CDR1 SEHNR and CDR2 FQNEAQ (reference sequence). The V gene lost 5 bases and the J gene lost 8 bases, with 7 bases spanning the gap. The CDR3 is 11 amino acids. The DNA for the CDR3 is TGTGCCAGCAGCCGTCGGCATGAGCAGTTCTTC. Translating it yields CASSRRHEQFF.

The chain employs TRBV6-1 and TRBJ2-7; maybe TRBD1 (6 bases). The CDR3 has 16 amino acids. CDR1 is MNHNS and CDR2 is SASEGT in the germline V gene. Trimming took off 7 bases at V and 2 bases at J, with 21 bases between the two ends. In DNA, the CDR3 is TGTGCCAGCACTAAGGGATGGGGGCGAGACACCTACGAGCAGTACTTC. This gives the protein CASTKGWGRDTYEQYF.

This clonotype came up a few times. The chain links TRBV29-1 to TRBJ2-7; D might be TRBD1 (5 bases). Per the germline V gene, CDR1 is SQVTM and CDR2 is ANQGSEA. The CDR3 is 13 amino acids. Trimming removed 1 base at V and 0 bases at J, with 7 bases between. The CDR3 here is CSVEGQYSYEQYF. CDR3 DNA sequence: TGCAGCGTTGAAGGACAGTACTCCTACGAGCAGTACTTC.

DNA for the CDR3: TGTGCCAGCAGCTTAGCGCGAGGGTCTCAGACCTATGGCTACACCTTC. It yields the protein CASSLARGSQTYGYTF. The chain links TRBV7-9 to TRBJ1-2, with D hard to call. Deletions cut 0 bases from V and 4 bases from J, with 15 bases between. This CDR3 has 16 residues. CDR1 SEHNR and CDR2 FQNEAQ come from the germline V gene (reference sequence).

This CDR3 reads CASSQGWQTNTGELFF. The CDR3 region has the DNA TGCGCCAGCAGCCAGGGATGGCAGACGAACACCGGGGAGCTGTTTTTT. The V call is TRBV4-3, the J call TRBJ2-2; D is uncertain. Between the trimmed V and J ends, which lost 3 bases and 0 bases, there was a span of 11 bases. The CDR3 is 16 amino acids. From germline, CDR1 is LGHNA and CDR2 YSLEER.

This clonotype was seen more than once but under ten times. The chain links TRBV30 to TRBJ2-7; 7 bases line up with TRBD1. Germline-derived CDR1 and CDR2 are GTSNPN and SVGIG (reference sequence). J lost 7 bases, V lost 8 bases, and 11 bases had no gene match. The CDR3 extends over 12 amino acids. The CDR3 sequence: CAEGTAYGEQYF. CDR3 sequence (DNA): TGTGCCGAGGGGACAGCTTATGGAGAGCAGTACTTC.

In its sample, this clonotype was seen many times. The chain is built from TRBV30 and TRBJ1-1; a weak D match, TRBD1 (5 bases). Germline V gene lookup returns CDR1 GTSNPN and CDR2 SVGIG (reference sequence). The CDR3 runs to 14 residues. V lost 3 bases, J lost 0 bases, and 11 bases lay in between. CDR3 DNA: TGTGCCTGGAGGAGGGACGTCATGAACACTGAAGCTTTCTTT. Protein sequence: CAWRRDVMNTEAFF.

This clonotype has only a few counts. The chain recombines TRBV27 with TRBJ2-4, with 7 bases that match TRBD2. The length of the CDR3 is 13 residues. J was trimmed by 6 bases and V by 4 bases; bases with no gene match: 3. Germline CDR1 is MNHEY and CDR2 is SMNVEV (reference sequence). For the CDR3, the DNA is TGTGCCAGCAGTTCGTCGGGGGGAAACATTCAGTACTTC. This encodes CASSSSGGNIQYF.

This clonotype was recorded at least ten times. V and J are TRBV28 and TRBJ1-5; D unresolved. V lost 5 bases and J lost 2, with 10 bases in between. Germline V gene data show CDR1 as MDHEN and CDR2 as SYDVKM. This CDR3 region has 14 residues. CDR3 residues: CASSKVWGNQPQHF. CDR3 bases: TGTGCCAGCAGTAAAGTGTGGGGCAATCAGCCCCAGCATTTT.

CDR3 sequence: CASSSDTAGELFF. The CDR3 DNA follows: TGTGCCAGCAGCTCCGACACGGCCGGGGAGCTGTTTTTT. This chain joins TRBV7-7 and TRBJ2-2, with D hard to call. CDR1 and CDR2 (germline): SSHAT, FNYEAQ (reference sequence). This CDR3 spans 13 amino acids. The V gene lost 4 bases and the J gene lost 6 bases, with 9 bases spanning the gap.

This clonotype occurred many times. The chain carries TRBV7-6 and TRBJ1-1; 9 positions match TRBD1. This CDR3 region has 16 residues. The V segment lost 0 bases and the J segment 0 bases; nucleotides outside the gene matches: 2. The germline CDR1 and CDR2 sequences are SGHVS and FNYEAQ. The CDR3, as DNA: TGTGCCAGCAGCTTAGCGGGACAGGGCCTGAACACTGAAGCTTTCTTT. It codes for CASSLAGQGLNTEAFF.

The chain joins TRBV30 to TRBJ2-7; perhaps TRBD1 as D (6 bases). The CDR3 runs to 13 residues. Germline loops: CDR1 GTSNPN, CDR2 SVGIG (reference sequence). Trimming took 8 bases from V and 1 from J, leaving 15 bases between them. DNA of the CDR3: TGTGCCCTGAAGCCGGGACATTCCTACGAGCAGTACTTC. Its protein is CALKPGHSYEQYF.

The count of this clonotype is one. V is TRBV7-6 and J is TRBJ2-7; unclear D gene. This CDR3 has 14 amino acids. Per the germline V gene, CDR1 is SGHVS and CDR2 is FNYEAQ. The V end lost 7 bases, the J end lost 3 bases, and 16 bases lay between the germline ends. Here the CDR3 reads CASTPSKTGYEQYF. For the CDR3, the DNA is TGTGCCAGCACCCCCTCGAAGACGGGCTACGAGCAGTACTTC.

This clonotype turned up a few times. The CDR3 here is CASTPEGGGTGELFF. CDR3 nucleotides: TGTGCCAGCACCCCGGAGGGGGGCGGAACCGGGGAGCTGTTTTTT. The chain joins TRBV14 to TRBJ2-2; the D gene could be TRBD1 or TRBD2 (6 bases each). Germline V gene lookup returns CDR1 SGHDN and CDR2 FVKESK. Trimming shortened V by 7 bases and J by 5 bases, and 17 bases separated the two germline ends. This CDR3 comprises 15 residues.

Comment on this clonotype: This could be a read error, since a much larger clone is one nucleotide away. The rearrangement joins TRBV5-1 to TRBJ2-1; D gene unclear. The germline gives CDR1 SGHRS, CDR2 YFSETQ. This CDR3 has 15 residues. The CDR3 sequence is CASSLVAGSYHEQFF. The CDR3 DNA is TGCGCCAGCAGCTTGGTCGCCGGATCCTACCATGAGCAGTTCTTC. The full variable domain, its missing parts supplied by reference TRBV5-1 and TRBJ2-1, is KAGVTQTPRYLIKTRGQQVTLSCSPISGHRSVSWYQQTPGQGLQFLFEYFSETQRNKGNFPGRFSGRQFSNSRSEMNVSTLELGDSALYLCASSLVAGSYHEQFFGPGTRLTVL.

This chain uses TRBV5-1 with TRBJ1-4, with D hard to call. V lost 2 bases, J lost 0 bases, and 8 bases lay in between. Germline-derived CDR1 and CDR2 are SGHRS and YFSETQ. This CDR3 region has 15 residues. DNA for the CDR3: TGCGCCAGCAGCTTCGGCTCTGCAACTAATGAAAAACTGTTTTTT. Its protein product is CASSFGSATNEKLFF.

There are many counts of this clonotype. The rearrangement joins TRBV5-5 to TRBJ1-5; no clear D gene. The CDR3 length is 13 residues. The germline gives CDR1 SGHKS, CDR2 YYEKEE (reference sequence). Between the trimmed V and J ends, which lost 4 bases and 6 bases, there was a span of 11 bases. The DNA of the CDR3 is TGTGCCAGCAGCCTGGAACTCTCTCAGCCCCAGCATTTT. Encoded protein: CASSLELSQPQHF. Complete variable domain (other parts from reference TRBV5-5 and TRBJ1-5): DAGVTQSPTHLIKTRGQQVTLRCSPISGHKSVSWYQQVLGQGPQFIFQYYEKEERGRGNFPDRFSARQFPNYSSELNVNALLLGDSALYLCASSLELSQPQHFGDGTRLSIL.